The rows below give T cell receptor beta chains drawn from one sample of a study of B cell selection in AIRE deficiency. Some clones are missing from TCRdb's copy, which holds only in-frame ones; the method was immunoSEQ multiplex PCR. The profile covers 20,000 to 30,000 clones, with roughly 96% appearing a single time and roughly 0.2% taken by the ten largest. Source material: conventional CD4+ T cells sorted from PBMCs. These receptors all stem from a human donor with AIRE deficiency. Each CDR3 is given without its conserved first and last residue. Some rows have no size entry. The others give once, few or many, or a class for an expanded clone.

clone size,J gene,V gene,CDR3 protein
.,TRBJ2-1,TRBV9,ASSAELGQPSSYNEQF
once,TRBJ1-1,TRBV5-1,VSSLVQEGNTEAF
few,TRBJ2-3,TRBV25-1,ASSETSGSRGDTQY
.,TRBJ2-5,TRBV29-1,SVERETQY
.,TRBJ2-7,TRBV14,ASSRRSLAESSYEQY
.,TRBJ2-5,TRBV7-2,ASSSSHGTGKWETQY
.,TRBJ2-1,TRBV7-2,ASSLDPGLAIEQF
.,TRBJ2-1,TRBV5-6,ASSLVQVSPNEQF
.,TRBJ2-5,TRBV4-2,ASRGGVYQETQY
.,TRBJ2-7,TRBV4-3,ASSQNRDRDSYEQY
.,TRBJ1-2,TRBV28,ASSPREHSLGYT
.,TRBJ2-1,TRBV28,ASSPSGLAGGTYNEQF
once,TRBJ2-1,TRBV6-4,ASSDSRNEQF
.,TRBJ1-1,TRBV6-5,ASRSQKGSTEAF
.,TRBJ2-2,TRBV27,ASSLNGRIPNTGELF
.,TRBJ2-7,TRBV5-6,ASSLPTSTRYEQY
.,TRBJ1-6,TRBV28,ASSSGQGLQGNSPLH
.,TRBJ2-3,TRBV5-6,ASSFSGRAKRDTQY
once,TRBJ1-5,TRBV28,ASSQQGADQPQH
.,TRBJ1-2,TRBV6-7,AKYRGLSGYT
.,TRBJ2-1,TRBV28,ASSFVAGGGGTNEQF
.,TRBJ2-3,TRBV9,ASSAVANSKDLRDTQY
.,TRBJ2-3,TRBV5-1,ASSLGTTDTQY
once,TRBJ1-2,TRBV19,ASTDGLYGYT
.,TRBJ2-7,TRBV28,ASSLGGSYEQY
once,TRBJ2-7,TRBV5-5,ASSLSSTYEQY